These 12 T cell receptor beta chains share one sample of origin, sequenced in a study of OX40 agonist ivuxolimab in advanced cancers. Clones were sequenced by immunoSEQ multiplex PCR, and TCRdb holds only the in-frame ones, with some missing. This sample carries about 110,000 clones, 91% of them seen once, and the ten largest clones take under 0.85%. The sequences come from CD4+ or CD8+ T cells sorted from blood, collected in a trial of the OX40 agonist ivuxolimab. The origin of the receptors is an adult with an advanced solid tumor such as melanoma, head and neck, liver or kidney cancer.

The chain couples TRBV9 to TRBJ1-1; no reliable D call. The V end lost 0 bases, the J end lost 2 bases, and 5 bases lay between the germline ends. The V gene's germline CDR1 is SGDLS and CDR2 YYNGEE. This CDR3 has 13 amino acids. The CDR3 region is CASSVEGNTEAFF. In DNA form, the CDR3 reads TGTGCCAGCAGCGTAGAGGGAAACACTGAAGCTTTCTTT.

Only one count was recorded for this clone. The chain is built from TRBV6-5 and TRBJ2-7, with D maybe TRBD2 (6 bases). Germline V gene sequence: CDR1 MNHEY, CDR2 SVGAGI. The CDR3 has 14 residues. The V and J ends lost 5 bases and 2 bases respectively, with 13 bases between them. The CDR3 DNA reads TGTGCCAGCAGTGGCGGGACTCCTACCTACGAGCAGTACTTC. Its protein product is CASSGGTPTYEQYF.

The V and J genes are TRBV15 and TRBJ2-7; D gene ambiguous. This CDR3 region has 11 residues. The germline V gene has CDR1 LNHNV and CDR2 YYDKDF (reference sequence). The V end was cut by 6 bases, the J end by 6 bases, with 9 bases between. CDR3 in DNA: TGTGCCACCAGTCGCCGCTCCGAGCAGTACTTC. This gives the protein CATSRRSEQYF.

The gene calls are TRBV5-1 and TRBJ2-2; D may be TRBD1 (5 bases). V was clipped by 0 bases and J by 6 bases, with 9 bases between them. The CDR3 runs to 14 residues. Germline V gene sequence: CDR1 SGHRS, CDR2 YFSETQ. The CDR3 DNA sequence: TGCGCCAGCAGCTTGGTGGCCAGGGCCGGGGAGCTGTTTTTT. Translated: CASSLVARAGELFF.

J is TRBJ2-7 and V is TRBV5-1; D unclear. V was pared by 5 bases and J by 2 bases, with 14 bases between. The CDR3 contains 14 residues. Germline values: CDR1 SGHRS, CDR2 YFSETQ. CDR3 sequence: CASSRLGPTYEQYF. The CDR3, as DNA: TGCGCCAGCAGTAGACTCGGGCCCACCTACGAGCAGTACTTC.

Written as DNA, the CDR3 is TGCGCCAGCAGTGAGTACGGGAGGGCCTACGAGCAGTACTTC. As protein: CASSEYGRAYEQYF. V and J are TRBV10-2 and TRBJ2-7; 8 bases map to TRBD2. The junction had 1 base not matched to a gene; V was cut back by 1 base and J by 2 bases. Germline V lookup: CDR1 WSHSY, CDR2 SAAADI. The CDR3 loop spans 14 amino acids.

CDR3 sequence reads: CASSSGGELEKLFF. Here the CDR3 DNA reads TGTGCCAGCAGTTCGGGAGGGGAGCTTGAAAAACTGTTTTTT. V is TRBV6-5 and J is TRBJ1-4; D is perhaps TRBD1 (5 bases). CDR3 length equals 14 residues. Germline V gene data show CDR1 as MNHEY and CDR2 as SVGAGI. Trimming stripped 4 bases from V and 7 bases from J, with 13 bases between.

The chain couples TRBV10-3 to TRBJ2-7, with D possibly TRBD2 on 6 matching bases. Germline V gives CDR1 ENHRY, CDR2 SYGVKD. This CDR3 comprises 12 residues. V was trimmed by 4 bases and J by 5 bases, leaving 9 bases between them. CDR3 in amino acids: CAISAGGNEQYF. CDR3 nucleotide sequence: TGTGCCATCAGTGCTGGGGGGAACGAGCAGTACTTC.

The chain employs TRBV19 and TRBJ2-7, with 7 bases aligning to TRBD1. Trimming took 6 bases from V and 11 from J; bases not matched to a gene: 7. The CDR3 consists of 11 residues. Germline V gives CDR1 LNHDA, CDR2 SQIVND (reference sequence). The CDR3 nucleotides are TGTGCCAGTAGCAGCCGGGACAGAAAGTACTTC. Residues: CASSSRDRKYF.

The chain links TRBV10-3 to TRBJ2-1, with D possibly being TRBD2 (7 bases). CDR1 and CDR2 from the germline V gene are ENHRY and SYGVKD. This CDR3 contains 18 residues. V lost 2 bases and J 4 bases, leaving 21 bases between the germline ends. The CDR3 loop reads CAISETVGAGVSYNEQFF. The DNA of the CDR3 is TGTGCCATCAGTGAGACGGTGGGGGCGGGAGTCAGTTACAATGAGCAGTTCTTC.

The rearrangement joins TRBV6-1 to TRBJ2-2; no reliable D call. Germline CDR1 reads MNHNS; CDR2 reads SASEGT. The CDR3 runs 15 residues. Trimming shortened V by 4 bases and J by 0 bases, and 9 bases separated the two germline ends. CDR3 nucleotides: TGTGCCAGCAGTGGAGGCGCAGCGAACACCGGGGAGCTGTTTTTT. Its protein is CASSGGAANTGELFF.

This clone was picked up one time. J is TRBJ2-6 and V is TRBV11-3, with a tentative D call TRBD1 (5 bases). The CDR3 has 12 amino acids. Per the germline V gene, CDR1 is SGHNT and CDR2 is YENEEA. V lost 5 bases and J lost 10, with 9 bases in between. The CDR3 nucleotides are TGTGCCAGCAGCCGGACACTTAACGTCCTGACTTTC. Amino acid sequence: CASSRTLNVLTF.